One and the same sample provided the 2 T cell receptor beta chains below, sequenced in a study of T-cell reconstitution after alpha-beta-depleted transplantation in children. Researchers prepared the TCRbeta library using unique molecular identifiers, the study reports. MiXCR, applied by TCRdb to the PCR reads, yields one record per CDR3 protein. The sample holds approximately 500,000 distinct CDR3 sequences, more than 20% seen once. Specimen: PBMCs, collected before TCRalphabeta/CD19-depleted stem cell transplant. The receptors stem from a boy under three years old with Wiskott-Aldrich syndrome, due to receive a stem cell transplant.

The table lists this clonotype with a few counts. The V and J genes are TRBV11-2 and TRBJ2-2; D remains unclear. The germline gives CDR1 SGHAT, CDR2 FQNNGV. This CDR3 spans 12 amino acids. Trimming stripped 6 bases from V and 7 bases from J, with 9 bases between. The CDR3 DNA reads TGTGCCAGCAGAAAGGGCGACGGGGAGCTGTTTTTT. Residues: CASRKGDGELFF.

Many counts were recorded for this clonotype. This sequence joins TRBV5-1 and TRBJ2-1, with 8 positions matching TRBD2. The ends lost 6 bases at V and 13 bases at J; junction bases unmatched: 12. Germline CDR1 reads SGHRS; CDR2 reads YFSETQ. This CDR3 is built from 13 residues. Here the CDR3 DNA reads TGCGCCAGCAAGGGACTAGTTTACAATTCACAGTTCTTC. As protein: CASKGLVYNSQFF. The full variable domain, with the rest looked up from reference TRBV5-1 and TRBJ2-1, is KAGVTQTPRYLIKTRGQQVTLSCSPISGHRSVSWYQQTPGQGLQFLFEYFSETQRNKGNFPGRFSGRQFSNSRSEMNVSTLELGDSALYLCASKGLVYNSQFFGPGTRLTVL.